These 10 T cell receptor beta chains share one sample of origin, sequenced in a study of T cells in Graves' hyperthyroidism and ophthalmopathy. Amplified TCR beta CDR3 regions came from RNA transcripts. HTBI primers were the set used in a first-round RT-PCR of the TCR CDR3. TCRdb used MiXCR to reprocess the multiplex PCR reads, holding one entry per CDR3 protein. Here the sample spans some 490,000 distinct CDR3 sequences, about 15% being singletons. The sample taken for sequencing was blood. Receptors originate from a woman under 40 with Graves' ophthalmopathy.

This clonotype was found a few times. This chain links TRBV28 with TRBJ1-5; no definite D call. The germline V gene has CDR1 MDHEN and CDR2 SYDVKM. CDR3 length: 16 residues. Between the trimmed V and J ends, which lost 6 bases and 3 bases, there was a span of 18 bases. The chain's CDR3 is CASSPRGGQNNQPQHF. The CDR3 nucleotides read TGTGCCAGCAGCCCCCGGGGAGGGCAGAACAATCAGCCCCAGCATTTT.

This clonotype was recorded a few times. The J gene is TRBJ2-4, the V gene TRBV3-1; D is possibly TRBD2 (6 bases). This CDR3 is built from 16 residues. The ends were cut back, 4 bases at V and 3 bases at J, with 16 bases in the middle. Germline V CDR1 and CDR2: LGHDT, YNNKEL (reference sequence). Here the CDR3 reads CASSPWRALGKNIQYF. The DNA for the CDR3 is TGTGCCAGCAGCCCTTGGAGGGCCCTTGGCAAAAACATTCAGTACTTC.

The chain employs TRBV20-1 and TRBJ2-3; TRBD2 agrees at 16 bases. The germline gives CDR1 DFQATT, CDR2 SNEGSKA (reference sequence). V shed 4 bases and J 4 bases; nucleotides not matched to a gene: 5. The CDR3 runs 16 residues. CDR3 amino acids: CSATQGLAGGADTQYF. The CDR3 DNA reads as TGCAGTGCTACACAGGGACTAGCGGGAGGGGCAGATACGCAGTATTTT.

This sequence joins TRBV7-8 and TRBJ2-1; TRBD2 matches 7 bases. The CDR3 has 12 amino acids. The V gene end was trimmed by 5 bases and the J gene end by 15 bases; junction bases not matched to a gene: 10. Germline V gene lookup returns CDR1 SGHVS and CDR2 FQNEAQ. CDR3 nucleotide sequence: TGTGCCAGCAGCACCACTAGCGCTCGTGGGTTCTTC. Encoded protein: CASSTTSARGFF.

As regards this clonotype: The junction differs from germline at one of its ends, possibly a read error. The chain has TRBV28 and TRBJ2-5, with a tentative D call TRBD1 (7 bases). Germline lookup yields CDR1 MDHEN and CDR2 SYDVKM. The CDR3 is 15 residues long. CDR3 nucleotides: TGTGTCAGCAGCGGAGGGGGCGCCCTTCAAGGGACCCAGTACTTC. Amino acids: CVSSGGGALQGTQYF. Full variable domain (rest looked up from reference TRBV28 and TRBJ2-5): DVKVTQSSRYLVKRTGEKVFLECVQDMDHENMFWYRQDPGLGLRLIYFSYDVKMKEKGDIPEGYSVSREKKERFSLILESASTNQTSMYLCVSSGGGALQGTQYFGPGTRLLVL.

There are a few counts of this clonotype. The V and J genes are TRBV7-9 and TRBJ2-5; the D is unclear. The V gene's germline CDR1 is SEHNR and CDR2 FQNEAQ (reference sequence). Trimming took off 3 bases at V and 1 base at J, with 9 bases between the two ends. This CDR3 has 14 amino acids. The CDR3: CASSLVVSQETQYF. The CDR3 DNA follows: TGTGCCAGCAGCTTGGTCGTTAGCCAAGAGACCCAGTACTTC.

The chain combines TRBV10-3 with TRBJ2-7; 7 bases fit TRBD2. Per germline, CDR1 ENHRY and CDR2 SYGVKD. The V and J ends lost 1 base and 7 bases, in that order; junction bases with no gene match: 4. CDR3 length: 13 residues. This CDR3 reads CAISELASGEQYF. The CDR3 DNA follows: TGTGCCATCAGTGAGTTGGCTAGCGGAGAGCAGTACTTC.

This clonotype has at least ten counts. The V gene is TRBV20-1, the J gene TRBJ2-1; D is undetermined. Trimming pared 1 base from V and 5 bases from J, leaving 12 bases between. This CDR3 contains 14 residues. Germline CDR1 DFQATT, CDR2 SNEGSKA (reference sequence). DNA of the CDR3: TGCAGTGCTAGAGCAGATCCTTTAAACAATGAGCAGTTCTTC. It is translated as CSARADPLNNEQFF.

In this sample, this clonotype turned up a few times. The rearrangement links TRBV19 to TRBJ2-7, with a tentative D call TRBD1 (6 bases). With 7 bases removed from V and 4 bases from J, the gap between germline ends came to 11 bases. The germline V gene encodes CDR1 LNHDA and CDR2 SQIVND (reference sequence). The CDR3 loop spans 12 amino acids. In DNA, the CDR3 is TGTGCCAGTACAGGGGCGACGTACGAGCAGTACTTC. Translating it yields CASTGATYEQYF.

This clonotype occurred a few times. This may stem from a read error, because a much larger clone lies one nucleotide away. The final CDR3 position lacks the conserved phenylalanine or tryptophan, pointing to a likely read error. The rearrangement links TRBV12-3 or TRBV12-4 to TRBJ2-3; 10 bases are shared with TRBD1. The V segment lost 5 bases and the J segment 3 bases; nucleotides outside the gene matches: 5. The CDR3 length is 15 residues. CDR3 region: CASSPDRGLTDTQYL. In nucleotides, the CDR3 is TGTGCCAGCAGTCCGGACAGGGGGTTGACAGATACGCAGTATCTT.